One T cell receptor beta chain is described in this entry. This record comes from a study of T cell changes during pregnancy in multiple sclerosis. Generated by immunoSEQ multiplex PCR, the TCRdb table keeps only in-frame clones and is missing some. This table holds under 15,000 clones, 85% to 90% found once. The germline gives CDR1 PRHDT, CDR2 FYEKMQ (reference sequence). J gave up 0 bases and V 0 bases, and 6 bases lay outside the gene matches. The CDR3 is 18 amino acids. The input for sequencing was CD8+ T cells from peripheral blood mononuclear cells, taken in the first trimester of pregnancy. The V call is TRBV13, the J call TRBJ1-4; TRBD1 agrees at 8 bases. This sequence originates from a female donor with multiple sclerosis, enrolled in a pregnancy study. CDR3 in amino acids: CASSLGLQGETTNEKLFF. DNA of the CDR3: TGTGCCAGCAGCTTAGGTCTACAGGGGGAAACAACTAATGAAAAACTGTTTTTT.